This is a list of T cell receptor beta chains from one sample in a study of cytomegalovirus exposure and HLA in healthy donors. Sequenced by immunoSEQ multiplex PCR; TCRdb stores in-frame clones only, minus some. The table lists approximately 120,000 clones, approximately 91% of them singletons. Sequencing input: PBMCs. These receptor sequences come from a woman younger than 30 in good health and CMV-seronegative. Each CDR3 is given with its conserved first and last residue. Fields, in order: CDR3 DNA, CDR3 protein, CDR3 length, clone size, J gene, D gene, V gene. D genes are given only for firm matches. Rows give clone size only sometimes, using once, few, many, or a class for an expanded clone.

CDR3nt: TGTGCCAGCAGCTCATTACAGGCCCCCGTCGATCAGCCCCAGCATTTT
CDR3aa: CASSSLQAPVDQPQHF
len: 16
abundance: .
j_gene: TRBJ1-5
d_gene: .
v_gene: TRBV5-8

CDR3nt: TGTGCCAGCAGCGTAGGACAGGGGGCCCCAGATACGCAGTATTTT
CDR3aa: CASSVGQGAPDTQYF
len: 15
abundance: .
j_gene: TRBJ2-3
d_gene: TRBD1
v_gene: TRBV9

CDR3nt: TGTGCCAGCAGCATGTCTAGCGGAGAGCTAGCCAAAAACATTCAGTACTTC
CDR3aa: CASSMSSGELAKNIQYF
len: 17
abundance: .
j_gene: TRBJ2-4
d_gene: TRBD2
v_gene: TRBV13

CDR3nt: TGTGCCAGCAGTGGGTATAGACAGGGGTTCGAGCAGTACTTC
CDR3aa: CASSGYRQGFEQYF
len: 14
abundance: .
j_gene: TRBJ2-7
d_gene: TRBD1
v_gene: TRBV6-1

CDR3nt: TGCGCCAGCAGTGAAGGACAGGGCTCCCAGCCCCAGCATTTT
CDR3aa: CASSEGQGSQPQHF
len: 14
abundance: .
j_gene: TRBJ1-5
d_gene: TRBD1
v_gene: TRBV10-2

CDR3nt: TGTGCCAGCAGCGTAACGCCGCGGGAGGACAATGAGCAGTTCTTC
CDR3aa: CASSVTPREDNEQFF
len: 15
abundance: .
j_gene: TRBJ2-1
d_gene: TRBD2
v_gene: TRBV9

CDR3nt: TGTGCCAGCAGCCCTCGACTAGCTGCGGATACGCAGTATTTT
CDR3aa: CASSPRLAADTQYF
len: 14
abundance: .
j_gene: TRBJ2-3
d_gene: TRBD2
v_gene: TRBV11-2

CDR3nt: TGTGCCAGCAAGGTACGGGAGCAATCAGGACCGTTCTTC
CDR3aa: CASKVREQSGPFF
len: 13
abundance: .
j_gene: TRBJ2-1
d_gene: .
v_gene: TRBV2

CDR3nt: TGTGCCAGTTCCACGGGGTACAATGAGCAGTTCTTC
CDR3aa: CASSTGYNEQFF
len: 12
abundance: .
j_gene: TRBJ2-1
d_gene: .
v_gene: TRBV19

CDR3nt: TGTGCCAGCAGTACGACAGCTTATAATGAAAAACTGTTTTTT
CDR3aa: CASSTTAYNEKLFF
len: 14
abundance: .
j_gene: TRBJ1-4
d_gene: .
v_gene: TRBV6-5

CDR3nt: TGTGCCAGTAGTATAGACAGGCGATACGAGCAGTACTTC
CDR3aa: CASSIDRRYEQYF
len: 13
abundance: .
j_gene: TRBJ2-7
d_gene: .
v_gene: TRBV19

CDR3nt: TGCGCCAGCAGCCAAGTCGCTACCACTTACGAGCAGTACTTC
CDR3aa: CASSQVATTYEQYF
len: 14
abundance: once
j_gene: TRBJ2-7
d_gene: .
v_gene: TRBV4-1

CDR3nt: TGTGCCAGCATGGGACTCTATGGCTACACCTTC
CDR3aa: CASMGLYGYTF
len: 11
abundance: .
j_gene: TRBJ1-2
d_gene: .
v_gene: TRBV2

CDR3nt: TGTGCCAGTAGTATCACTAGCGGGTCCTACGAGCAGTACTTC
CDR3aa: CASSITSGSYEQYF
len: 14
abundance: once
j_gene: TRBJ2-7
d_gene: TRBD2
v_gene: TRBV19

CDR3nt: TGTGCCAGCACCCGTGCAGGGGGCGGGGAGACCCAGTACTTC
CDR3aa: CASTRAGGGETQYF
len: 14
abundance: .
j_gene: TRBJ2-5
d_gene: TRBD1
v_gene: TRBV6-1

CDR3nt: TGTGCCAGCAGCCAAACAGGCTATGGCTACACCTTC
CDR3aa: CASSQTGYGYTF
len: 12
abundance: .
j_gene: TRBJ1-2
d_gene: .
v_gene: TRBV6-5

CDR3nt: TGTGCCTCCCACCAGGGCTACGAGCAGTACTTC
CDR3aa: CASHQGYEQYF
len: 11
abundance: once
j_gene: TRBJ2-7
d_gene: .
v_gene: TRBV30

CDR3nt: TGTGCCAGCAGAGATCGGGGATACTACGAGCAGTACTTC
CDR3aa: CASRDRGYYEQYF
len: 13
abundance: .
j_gene: TRBJ2-7
d_gene: .
v_gene: TRBV28

CDR3nt: TGCGCCAGCAGCTTGGGACGGGGGTCTAAAGGCTACACCTTC
CDR3aa: CASSLGRGSKGYTF
len: 14
abundance: .
j_gene: TRBJ1-2
d_gene: .
v_gene: TRBV5-1

CDR3nt: TGCGCCAGCAGCTTGCGGACTAGCGCCTACGAGCAGTACTTC
CDR3aa: CASSLRTSAYEQYF
len: 14
abundance: once
j_gene: TRBJ2-7
d_gene: TRBD2
v_gene: TRBV5-1

CDR3nt: TGTGCCAGCAGCTTACAGGGGGCGGTAGGATATGAGCAGTTCTTC
CDR3aa: CASSLQGAVGYEQFF
len: 15
abundance: .
j_gene: TRBJ2-1
d_gene: TRBD1
v_gene: TRBV7-9

CDR3nt: TGCAGCGCCTTGAAGTTACAGGGCAGGAACAATCCCTCTTACGAGCAGTACTTC
CDR3aa: CSALKLQGRNNPSYEQYF
len: 18
abundance: .
j_gene: TRBJ2-7
d_gene: .
v_gene: TRBV29-1